Listed below are T cell receptor beta chains from one sample, sequenced in a study of early T cells in non-severe SARS-CoV-2 infection. Via MiXCR, TCRdb re-called the 5' RACE reads, giving one row per CDR3 protein. This sample has fewer than 100,000 distinct CDR3 sequences; 9% to 10% occur once, and the top ten carry roughly 4.8%. Sequenced sample: whole blood. These receptors were taken from an adult who was a healthcare worker with PCR-confirmed SARS-CoV-2 infection or an uninfected control (not recorded which). CDR3s include the opening cysteine and the closing phenylalanine or tryptophan. D genes are given only for firm matches. A clone size is listed for some rows: how often the clone was seen (once, few, many), or a class if it is expanded.

v_gene,j_gene,abundance,d_gene,CDR3aa,CDR3nt
TRBV18,TRBJ2-2,NA,NA,CASSPKRGHTGELFF,TGTGCCAGCTCACCAAAACGGGGCCACACCGGGGAGCTGTTTTTT
TRBV18,TRBJ2-2,NA,TRBD2,CASSPGLAGTILNTGELFF,TGTGCCAGCTCACCCGGACTAGCGGGCACTATCCTGAACACCGGGGAGCTGTTTTTT
TRBV18,TRBJ2-5,NA,NA,CASSPAWGNQETQYF,TGTGCCAGCTCACCAGCGTGGGGGAACCAGGAGACCCAGTACTTC
TRBV13,TRBJ2-6,many,NA,CASSPRLDRSPTGANVLTF,TGTGCCAGCAGCCCCCGCTTGGACAGAAGCCCGACTGGGGCCAACGTCCTGACTTTC
TRBV9,TRBJ2-5,NA,TRBD2,CASSVGVREGETQYF,TGTGCCAGCAGCGTAGGCGTGCGGGAGGGTGAGACCCAGTACTTC
TRBV6-1,TRBJ2-3,NA,NA,CASSEASELDTQYF,TGTGCCAGCAGTGAAGCTAGCGAGTTAGATACGCAGTATTTT
TRBV19,TRBJ2-5,many,TRBD1,CASRGQGEETQYF,TGTGCCAGTAGGGGACAGGGCGAGGAGACCCAGTACTTC
TRBV7-2,TRBJ2-2,NA,NA,CASSLSSGMNTGELFF,TGTGCCAGCAGCTTGTCCTCCGGGATGAACACCGGGGAGCTGTTTTTT
TRBV3-1,TRBJ2-7,many,NA,CASSPLLAGEQYF,TGTGCCAGCAGCCCGCTCTTAGCAGGCGAGCAGTACTTC
TRBV4-1,TRBJ2-2,many,NA,CATTRGPGAGTNTGELFF,TGCGCCACCACTCGGGGACCTGGGGCGGGGACGAACACCGGGGAGCTGTTTTTT
TRBV28,TRBJ2-7,NA,TRBD2,CASSFSGGRSYEQYF,TGTGCCAGCAGTTTCTCGGGAGGGAGGTCCTACGAGCAGTACTTC
TRBV2,TRBJ2-7,NA,NA,CASTLSYEQYF,TGTGCCAGCACCCTCAGTTACGAGCAGTACTTC
TRBV7-9,TRBJ2-1,few,TRBD2,CASSLALGSGSYEQFF,TGTGCCAGCAGCTTAGCGCTGGGTAGCGGGAGCTATGAGCAGTTCTTC
TRBV12-3/TRBV12-4,TRBJ1-2,many,TRBD1,CASSWASIPDRAYGYTF,TGTGCCAGCAGTTGGGCCTCAATTCCTGACAGGGCCTATGGCTACACCTTC
TRBV7-9,TRBJ2-5,few,NA,CASSLPALETQYF,TGTGCCAGCAGTCTTCCAGCTCTTGAGACCCAGTACTTC
TRBV5-5,TRBJ2-4,NA,NA,CASSFEGGGNIQYF,TGTGCCAGCAGCTTTGAGGGTGGAGGAAACATTCAGTACTTC
TRBV5-5,TRBJ1-4,few,TRBD1,CASSVTGGKNEKLFF,TGTGCCAGCAGCGTGACAGGGGGGAAAAATGAAAAACTGTTTTTT
TRBV2,TRBJ2-5,many,TRBD1,CASNQGVQETQYF,TGTGCCAGCAATCAGGGGGTTCAAGAGACCCAGTACTTC
TRBV10-3,TRBJ2-7,many,NA,CAIGSNYEQYF,TGTGCCATCGGTTCGAACTACGAGCAGTACTTC
TRBV20-1,TRBJ1-5,few,TRBD1,CSADGQGGHNNQPQHF,TGCAGTGCCGACGGACAGGGGGGGCATAACAATCAGCCCCAGCATTTT
TRBV28,TRBJ2-7,few,NA,CASTKKGGRRKYEQYF,TGTGCCAGCACTAAAAAGGGGGGGAGAAGGAAGTACGAGCAGTACTTC
TRBV5-1,TRBJ2-7,NA,NA,CASSLGHAEQYF,TGCGCCAGCAGCTTAGGACACGCCGAGCAGTACTTC
TRBV29-1,TRBJ2-1,NA,NA,CSVGSNEQFF,TGCAGCGTTGGTAGCAATGAGCAGTTCTTC
TRBV20-1,TRBJ1-2,many,NA,CSDSYGYTF,TGCAGTGACAGCTATGGCTACACCTTC
TRBV12-3/TRBV12-4,TRBJ1-5,many,NA,CASILDGSNQPQHF,TGTGCCAGCATCCTGGACGGCAGCAATCAGCCCCAGCATTTT
TRBV10-1,TRBJ2-1,many,NA,CASSGSRYNEQFF,TGCGCCAGCAGTGGCTCTCGCTACAATGAGCAGTTCTTC
TRBV28,TRBJ1-2,many,NA,CASSQPRAEYGYTF,TGTGCCAGCAGCCAGCCGCGGGCAGAATATGGCTACACCTTC
TRBV21-1,TRBJ2-5,many,NA,CASSKVVNRVIETQYF,TGTGCCAGCAGCAAAGTTGTTAACAGGGTGATAGAGACCCAGTACTTC
TRBV20-1,TRBJ2-3,once,TRBD1,CSTGQADTQYF,TGCAGTACGGGACAGGCAGATACGCAGTATTTT
TRBV5-1,TRBJ2-5,few,TRBD1,CASSTQPTGGRETQYF,TGCGCCAGCAGCACCCAGCCGACAGGGGGTAGAGAGACCCAGTACTTC
TRBV6-1,TRBJ2-3,many,TRBD2,CASSEWGLAGSTDTQYF,TGTGCCAGCAGTGAATGGGGACTAGCGGGTAGCACAGATACGCAGTATTTT
TRBV7-7,TRBJ2-2,few,NA,CASSPEVYTGELFF,TGTGCCAGCAGCCCTGAAGTTTACACCGGGGAGCTGTTTTTT
TRBV7-3,TRBJ2-2,few,TRBD1,CASSSTGRDTGELFF,TGTGCCAGCAGCTCGACAGGGCGGGACACCGGGGAGCTGTTTTTT
TRBV29-1,TRBJ2-1,many,TRBD2,CSVASGGDYNEQFF,TGCAGCGTTGCTTCGGGGGGGGACTACAATGAGCAGTTCTTC
TRBV6-4,TRBJ2-1,many,NA,CASSPRPDPSYEQFF,TGTGCCAGCAGTCCCCGGCCGGACCCAAGCTATGAGCAGTTCTTC
TRBV6-6,TRBJ2-3,few,TRBD2,CASSEVAGRGDTQYF,TGTGCCAGCAGTGAAGTAGCGGGACGAGGGGATACGCAGTATTTT
TRBV4-1,TRBJ2-1,many,NA,CASSQERGFRNEQFF,TGCGCCAGCAGCCAAGAACGAGGGTTCCGCAATGAGCAGTTCTTC
TRBV11-3,TRBJ2-3,few,NA,CASSPPATDTQYF,TGTGCCAGCAGCCCCCCGGCCACAGATACGCAGTATTTT
TRBV6-6,TRBJ1-3,NA,TRBD1,CASSYPGQGSSGNTIYF,TGTGCCAGCAGTTACCCCGGACAGGGAAGCTCTGGAAACACCATATATTTT
TRBV5-8,TRBJ2-1,many,TRBD2,CASSFHLTSGVYNEQFF,TGTGCCAGCAGCTTCCACCTCACTAGCGGGGTCTACAATGAGCAGTTCTTC
TRBV5-5,TRBJ2-2,many,NA,CASSQISGDTGELFF,TGTGCCAGCAGCCAGATCTCTGGGGACACCGGGGAGCTGTTTTTT
TRBV12-5,TRBJ1-1,many,NA,CASGLVGLSEAFF,TGTGCTAGTGGTTTGGTGGGACTATCTGAAGCTTTCTTT
TRBV7-2,TRBJ2-5,few,NA,CASSLAPSIGSGQYF,TGTGCCAGCAGCTTAGCCCCGTCTATAGGGAGCGGCCAGTACTTC
TRBV20-1,TRBJ2-2,once,NA,CSAIRQGGGTGELFF,TGCAGTGCTATCCGGCAGGGAGGAGGGACCGGGGAGCTGTTTTTT
TRBV28,TRBJ2-3,NA,TRBD1,CASSSTGGPTGTQYF,TGTGCCAGCAGTTCGACAGGGGGCCCTACAGGTACGCAGTATTTT
TRBV20-1,TRBJ2-7,many,TRBD2,CSAREIPPGLQTYEQYF,TGCAGTGCTAGAGAAATTCCCCCGGGACTACAAACCTACGAGCAGTACTTC
TRBV11-2,TRBJ2-2,NA,NA,CATDTGTRNTGELFF,TGTGCCACCGACACCGGGACAAGGAACACCGGGGAGCTGTTTTTT